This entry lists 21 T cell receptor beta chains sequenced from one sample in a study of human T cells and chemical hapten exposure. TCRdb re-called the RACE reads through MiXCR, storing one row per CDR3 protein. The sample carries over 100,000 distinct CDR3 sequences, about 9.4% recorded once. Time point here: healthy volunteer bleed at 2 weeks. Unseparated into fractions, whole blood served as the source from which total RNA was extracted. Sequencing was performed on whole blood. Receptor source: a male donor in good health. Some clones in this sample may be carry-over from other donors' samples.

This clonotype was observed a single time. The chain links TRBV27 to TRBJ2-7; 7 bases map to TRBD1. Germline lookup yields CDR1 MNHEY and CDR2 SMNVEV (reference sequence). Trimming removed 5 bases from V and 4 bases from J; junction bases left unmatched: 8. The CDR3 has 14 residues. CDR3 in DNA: TGTGCCAGCAGTCCGAGGGGGCCGATATACGAGCAGTACTTC. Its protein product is CASSPRGPIYEQYF.

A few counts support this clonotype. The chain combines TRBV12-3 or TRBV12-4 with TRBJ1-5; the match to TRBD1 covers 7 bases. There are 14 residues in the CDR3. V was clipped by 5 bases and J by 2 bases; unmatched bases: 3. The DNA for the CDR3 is TGTGCCAGCAGTGGCACAGGGGGCAATCAGCCCCAGCATTTT. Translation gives CASSGTGGNQPQHF.

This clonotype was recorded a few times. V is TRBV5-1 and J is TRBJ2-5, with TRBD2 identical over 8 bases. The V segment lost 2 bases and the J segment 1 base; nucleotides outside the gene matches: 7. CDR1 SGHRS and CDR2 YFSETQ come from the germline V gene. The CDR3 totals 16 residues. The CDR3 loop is CASSFKAGGFQETQYF. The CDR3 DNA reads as TGCGCCAGCAGCTTCAAGGCGGGGGGCTTCCAAGAGACCCAGTACTTC.

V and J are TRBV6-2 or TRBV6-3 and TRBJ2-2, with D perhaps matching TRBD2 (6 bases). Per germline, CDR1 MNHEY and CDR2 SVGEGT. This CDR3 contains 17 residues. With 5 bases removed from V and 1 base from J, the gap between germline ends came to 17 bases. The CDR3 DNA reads TGTGCCAGCAGTACGTCTCCGGGGCGGGGGAACACCGGGGAGCTGTTTTTT. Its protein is CASSTSPGRGNTGELFF.

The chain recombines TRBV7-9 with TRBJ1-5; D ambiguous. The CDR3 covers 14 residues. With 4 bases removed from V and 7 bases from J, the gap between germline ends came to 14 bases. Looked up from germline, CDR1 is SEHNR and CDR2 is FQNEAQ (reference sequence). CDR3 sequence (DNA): TGTGCCAGCAGCTCAGATCCCGCGGGGCAGCCCCAGCATTTT. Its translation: CASSSDPAGQPQHF.

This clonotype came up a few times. The CDR3 here is CASSMRGGELFF. The DNA of the CDR3 is TGTGCCAGTAGTATGAGGGGCGGGGAGCTGTTTTTT. The chain couples TRBV19 to TRBJ2-2; D tentatively reads TRBD1 or TRBD2 (5 bases each). The CDR3 totals 12 residues. Germline CDR1 reads LNHDA; CDR2 reads SQIVND (reference sequence). Trimming left V 3 bases short and J 7 bases short, with 6 bases between.

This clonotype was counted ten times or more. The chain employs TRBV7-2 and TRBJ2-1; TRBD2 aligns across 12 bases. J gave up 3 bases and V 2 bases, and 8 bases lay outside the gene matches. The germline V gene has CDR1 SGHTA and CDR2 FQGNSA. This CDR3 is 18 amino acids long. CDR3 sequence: CASSLMLSSGGGYNEQFF. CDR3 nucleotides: TGTGCCAGCAGCTTAATGTTGTCTAGCGGGGGGGGCTACAATGAGCAGTTCTTC.

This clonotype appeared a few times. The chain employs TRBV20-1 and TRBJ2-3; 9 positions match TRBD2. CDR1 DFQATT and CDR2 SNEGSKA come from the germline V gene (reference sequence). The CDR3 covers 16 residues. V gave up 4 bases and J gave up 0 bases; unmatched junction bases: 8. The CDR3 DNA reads TGCAGTGCTACCCCCCAGCGGGGGGTAAGCACAGATACGCAGTATTTT. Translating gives CSATPQRGVSTDTQYF.

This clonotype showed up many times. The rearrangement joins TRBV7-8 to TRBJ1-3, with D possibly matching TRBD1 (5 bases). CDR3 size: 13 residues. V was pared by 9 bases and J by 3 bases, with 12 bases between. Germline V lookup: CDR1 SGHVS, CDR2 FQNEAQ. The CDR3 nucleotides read TGTGCCAGTTTGGGACCTATTGGAAACACCATATATTTT. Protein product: CASLGPIGNTIYF.

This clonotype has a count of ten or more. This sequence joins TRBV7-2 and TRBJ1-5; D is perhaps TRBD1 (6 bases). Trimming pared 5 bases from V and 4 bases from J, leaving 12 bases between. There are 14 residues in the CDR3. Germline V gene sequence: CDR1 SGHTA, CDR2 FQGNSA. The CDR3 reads CASSAQRGNQPQHF. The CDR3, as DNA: TGTGCCAGCAGCGCTCAAAGGGGGAATCAGCCCCAGCATTTT.

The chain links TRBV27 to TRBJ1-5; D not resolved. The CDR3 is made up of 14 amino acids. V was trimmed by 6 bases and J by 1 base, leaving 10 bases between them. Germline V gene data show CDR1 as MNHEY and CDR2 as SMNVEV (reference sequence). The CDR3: CASRQLASNQPQHF. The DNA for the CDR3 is TGTGCCAGCAGACAGTTGGCGAGCAATCAGCCCCAGCATTTT.

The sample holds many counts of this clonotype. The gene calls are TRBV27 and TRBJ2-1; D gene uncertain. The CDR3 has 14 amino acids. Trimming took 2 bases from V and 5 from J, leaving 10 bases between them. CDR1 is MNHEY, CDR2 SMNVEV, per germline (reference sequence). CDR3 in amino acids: CASSLRHADNEQFF. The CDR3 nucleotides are TGTGCCAGCAGTTTAAGGCATGCCGACAATGAGCAGTTCTTC.

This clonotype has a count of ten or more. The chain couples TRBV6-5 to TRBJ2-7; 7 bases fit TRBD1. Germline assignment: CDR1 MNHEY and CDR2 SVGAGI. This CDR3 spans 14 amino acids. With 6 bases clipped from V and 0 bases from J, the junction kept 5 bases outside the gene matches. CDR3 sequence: CASSQTGSSYEQYF. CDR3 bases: TGTGCCAGCAGCCAGACAGGGAGCTCCTACGAGCAGTACTTC.

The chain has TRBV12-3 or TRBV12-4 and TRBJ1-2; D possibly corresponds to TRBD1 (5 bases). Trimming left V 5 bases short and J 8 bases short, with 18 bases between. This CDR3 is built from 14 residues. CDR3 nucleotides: TGTGCCAGCAGTGACTTACCTCAGGGTATGGGCTACACCTTC. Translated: CASSDLPQGMGYTF.

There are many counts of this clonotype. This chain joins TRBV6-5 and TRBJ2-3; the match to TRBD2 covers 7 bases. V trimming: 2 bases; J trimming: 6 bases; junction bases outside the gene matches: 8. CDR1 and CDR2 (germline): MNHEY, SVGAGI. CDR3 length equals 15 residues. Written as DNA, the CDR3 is TGTGCCAGCAGTTACAAGGGAGGGGTCAGGGATACGCAGTATTTT. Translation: CASSYKGGVRDTQYF.

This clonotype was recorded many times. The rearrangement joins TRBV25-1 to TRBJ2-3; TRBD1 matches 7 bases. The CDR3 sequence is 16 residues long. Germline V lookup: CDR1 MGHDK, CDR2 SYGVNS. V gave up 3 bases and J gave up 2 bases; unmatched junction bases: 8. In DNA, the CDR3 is TGTGCCAGCAGTGACCGGGACAGCCAAAACACAGATACGCAGTATTTT. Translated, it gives CASSDRDSQNTDTQYF.

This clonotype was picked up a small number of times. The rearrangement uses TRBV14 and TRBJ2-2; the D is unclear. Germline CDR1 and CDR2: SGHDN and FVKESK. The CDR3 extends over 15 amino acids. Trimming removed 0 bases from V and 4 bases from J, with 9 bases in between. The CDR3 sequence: CASSQDGSGTGELFF. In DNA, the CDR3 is TGTGCCAGCAGCCAAGACGGGTCCGGCACCGGGGAGCTGTTTTTT.

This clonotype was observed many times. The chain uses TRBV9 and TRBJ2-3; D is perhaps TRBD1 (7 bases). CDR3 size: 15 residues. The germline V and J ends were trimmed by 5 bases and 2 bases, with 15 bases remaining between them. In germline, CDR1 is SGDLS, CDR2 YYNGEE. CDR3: CASRSDREATDTQYF. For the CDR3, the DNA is TGTGCCAGCAGGTCCGACAGGGAGGCCACAGATACGCAGTATTTT.

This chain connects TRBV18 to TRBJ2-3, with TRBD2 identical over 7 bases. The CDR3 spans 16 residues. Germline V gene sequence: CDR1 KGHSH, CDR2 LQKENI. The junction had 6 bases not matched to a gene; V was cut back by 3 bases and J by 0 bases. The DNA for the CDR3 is TGTGCCAGCTCACCCATCACTAGCGTTAGCACAGATACGCAGTATTTT. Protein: CASSPITSVSTDTQYF.

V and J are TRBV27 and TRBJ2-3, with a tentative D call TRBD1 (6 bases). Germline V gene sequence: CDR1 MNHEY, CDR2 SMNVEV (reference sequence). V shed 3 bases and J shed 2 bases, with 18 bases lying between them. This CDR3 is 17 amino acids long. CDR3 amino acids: CASSFPSAGAPTDTQYF. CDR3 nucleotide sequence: TGTGCCAGCAGTTTCCCGTCGGCAGGGGCGCCCACAGATACGCAGTATTTT.

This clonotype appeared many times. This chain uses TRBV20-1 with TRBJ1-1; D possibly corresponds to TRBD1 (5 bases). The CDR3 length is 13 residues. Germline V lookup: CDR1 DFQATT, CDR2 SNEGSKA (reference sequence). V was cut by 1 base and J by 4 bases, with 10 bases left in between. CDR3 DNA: TGCAGTGCTAGAGCAGCCGGGGGCACTGAAGCTTTCTTT. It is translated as CSARAAGGTEAFF.